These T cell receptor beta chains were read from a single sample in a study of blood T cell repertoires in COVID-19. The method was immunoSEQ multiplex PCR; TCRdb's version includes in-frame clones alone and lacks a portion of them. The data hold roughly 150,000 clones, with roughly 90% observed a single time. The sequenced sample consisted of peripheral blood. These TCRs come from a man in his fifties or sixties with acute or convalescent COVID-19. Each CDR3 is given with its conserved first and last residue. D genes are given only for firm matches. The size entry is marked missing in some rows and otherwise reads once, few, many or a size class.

CDR3: CASSLDRVGGYTF; DNA: TGTGCCAGCAGCTTGGACAGGGTGGGTGGCTACACCTTC; J: TRBJ1-2; size: NA; D: NA; V: TRBV5-6
CDR3: CASSQERTTNYGYTF; DNA: TGCGCCAGCAGCCAAGAAAGGACAACTAACTATGGCTACACCTTC; J: TRBJ1-2; size: NA; D: NA; V: TRBV4-3
CDR3: CASSLNAQRANTEAFF; DNA: TGTGCCAGCAGCTTGAATGCTCAGAGGGCGAACACTGAAGCTTTCTTT; J: TRBJ1-1; size: NA; D: NA; V: TRBV7-3
CDR3: CASRMTGANTEAFF; DNA: TGTGCCAGCAGGATGACAGGGGCGAACACTGAAGCTTTCTTT; J: TRBJ1-1; size: NA; D: TRBD1; V: TRBV2
CDR3: CASSLVGGVRGPEAFF; DNA: TGTGCCAGCAGCTTAGTTGGAGGGGTGAGGGGCCCTGAAGCTTTCTTT; J: TRBJ1-1; size: NA; D: NA; V: TRBV11-2
CDR3: CAISEGEVYEQYF; DNA: TGTGCCATCAGTGAAGGGGAAGTCTACGAGCAGTACTTC; J: TRBJ2-7; size: NA; D: NA; V: TRBV10-3
CDR3: CASIRQGPSYGTEAFF; DNA: TGTGCCAGTATTCGGCAGGGGCCCTCCTACGGGACTGAAGCTTTCTTT; J: TRBJ1-1; size: NA; D: NA; V: TRBV19
CDR3: CSVGLVMENEQFF; DNA: TGCAGCGTTGGCCTAGTAATGGAAAATGAGCAGTTCTTC; J: TRBJ2-1; size: NA; D: NA; V: TRBV29-1
CDR3: CASSLGTGGLSNQPQHF; DNA: TGTGCCAGCAGCTTGGGGACAGGGGGCTTAAGCAATCAGCCCCAGCATTTT; J: TRBJ1-5; size: NA; D: TRBD1; V: TRBV5-5
CDR3: CASSQLASDWDEQFF; DNA: TGTGCCAGCAGCCAACTGGCCAGCGATTGGGATGAGCAGTTCTTC; J: TRBJ2-1; size: NA; D: NA; V: TRBV4-2
CDR3: CASSAGQTARGEAFF; DNA: TGTGCCAGCAGCGCGGGACAGACCGCCAGGGGTGAAGCTTTCTTT; J: TRBJ1-1; size: once; D: TRBD1; V: TRBV9
CDR3: CASSSGTGYNEQFF; DNA: TGCGCCAGCAGCTCCGGGACAGGCTACAATGAGCAGTTCTTC; J: TRBJ2-1; size: NA; D: TRBD1; V: TRBV5-1
CDR3: CASSPNYLNTGELFF; DNA: TGTGCCAGCAGTCCCAATTACTTGAACACCGGGGAGCTGTTTTTT; J: TRBJ2-2; size: NA; D: NA; V: TRBV6-5
CDR3: CASSTLIGNQPQHF; DNA: TGCGCCAGCAGCACCTTAATAGGCAATCAGCCCCAGCATTTT; J: TRBJ1-5; size: NA; D: NA; V: TRBV4-1
CDR3: CASSGGKMNTEAFF; DNA: TGTGCCAGCAGCGGAGGAAAAATGAACACTGAAGCTTTCTTT; J: TRBJ1-1; size: NA; D: NA; V: TRBV9
CDR3: CASSMVGRARTEAFF; DNA: TGTGCCAGCAGCATGGTGGGGAGGGCCCGCACTGAAGCTTTCTTT; J: TRBJ1-1; size: NA; D: NA; V: TRBV27
CDR3: CASGQRANYGYTF; DNA: TGTGCCAGCGGACAGCGAGCTAACTATGGCTACACCTTC; J: TRBJ1-2; size: NA; D: NA; V: TRBV7-9
CDR3: CASSQDNVIGGAGQTQYF; DNA: TGTGCCAGCAGCCAAGATAACGTTATCGGGGGGGCCGGCCAGACCCAGTACTTC; J: TRBJ2-5; size: NA; D: TRBD2; V: TRBV4-2
CDR3: CASSQGTSGNTGELFF; DNA: TGTGCCAGCAGCCAAGGGACTAGCGGGAACACCGGGGAGCTGTTTTTT; J: TRBJ2-2; size: NA; D: TRBD2; V: TRBV5-4
CDR3: CASRTPKGRGYEQYF; DNA: TGTGCCAGCAGAACCCCCAAGGGCAGGGGGTACGAGCAGTACTTC; J: TRBJ2-7; size: NA; D: TRBD1; V: TRBV3-1/TRBV3-2
CDR3: CASKSSSGNTIYF; DNA: TGTGCCAGCAAGTCGAGCTCTGGAAACACCATATATTTT; J: TRBJ1-3; size: NA; D: NA; V: TRBV19
CDR3: CASSLFPQGELF; DNA: TGTGCCAGCAGCTTGTTTCCACAGGGAGAACTCTTC; J: TRBJ2-1; size: NA; D: NA; V: TRBV5-4
CDR3: CASSLGRGGDEQYF; DNA: TGCGCCAGCAGCTTGGGGCGGGGCGGGGACGAGCAGTACTTC; J: TRBJ2-7; size: NA; D: NA; V: TRBV5-1
CDR3: CASSYSGLPGETQYF; DNA: TGTGCCAGCAGTTACTCCGGACTCCCTGGGGAGACCCAGTACTTC; J: TRBJ2-5; size: few; D: NA; V: TRBV6-5
CDR3: CAWSPQGSYGYTF; DNA: TGTGCCTGGAGCCCACAGGGTTCCTATGGCTACACCTTC; J: TRBJ1-2; size: NA; D: NA; V: TRBV30
CDR3: CASSLQRPTGGGNTIYF; DNA: TGTGCCAGCAGCCTACAAAGGCCGACAGGTGGAGGAAACACCATATATTTT; J: TRBJ1-3; size: few; D: NA; V: TRBV7-9
CDR3: CASSNGQGGTDTQYF; DNA: TGCGCCAGCAGCAACGGACAGGGCGGGACAGATACGCAGTATTTT; J: TRBJ2-3; size: once; D: TRBD1; V: TRBV5-1
CDR3: CASSVPGQSQWGYTF; DNA: TGTGCCAGCAGCGTGCCGGGACAGAGCCAATGGGGCTACACCTTC; J: TRBJ1-2; size: NA; D: TRBD1; V: TRBV5-4
CDR3: CASSISGNTIYF; DNA: TGTGCCAGCAGCATTTCTGGAAACACCATATATTTT; J: TRBJ1-3; size: few; D: NA; V: TRBV6-5
CDR3: CASSHLDRSLHF; DNA: TGTGCCAGCAGCCACCTAGACAGGTCCCTCCACTTT; J: TRBJ1-6; size: many; D: NA; V: TRBV3-1/TRBV3-2
CDR3: CASSQRPNAGAYF; DNA: TGTGCCAGCAGCCAGCGCCCAAATGCGGGGGCGTACTTC; J: TRBJ2-7; size: NA; D: NA; V: TRBV14
CDR3: CASSLSLNLNSDTQYF; DNA: TGTGCCAGCAGTTTATCTCTAAACTTAAATTCCGATACGCAGTATTTT; J: TRBJ2-3; size: NA; D: NA; V: TRBV27
CDR3: CASSQPGRETQYF; DNA: TGTGCCAGCAGCCAACCAGGGCGGGAGACCCAGTACTTC; J: TRBJ2-5; size: NA; D: NA; V: TRBV3-1/TRBV3-2
CDR3: CASSPYGTGEAFF; DNA: TGTGCCAGCAGCCCATATGGGACAGGGGAAGCTTTCTTT; J: TRBJ1-1; size: NA; D: TRBD1; V: TRBV7-8
CDR3: CASSPRGANNSPLHF; DNA: TGTGCCAGCAGCCCAAGAGGAGCCAATAATTCACCCCTCCACTTT; J: TRBJ1-6; size: NA; D: NA; V: TRBV5-4
CDR3: CASSYDGRNSEAFF; DNA: TGTGCCAGCAGTTACGACGGCAGGAACTCTGAAGCTTTCTTT; J: TRBJ1-1; size: NA; D: NA; V: TRBV6-5